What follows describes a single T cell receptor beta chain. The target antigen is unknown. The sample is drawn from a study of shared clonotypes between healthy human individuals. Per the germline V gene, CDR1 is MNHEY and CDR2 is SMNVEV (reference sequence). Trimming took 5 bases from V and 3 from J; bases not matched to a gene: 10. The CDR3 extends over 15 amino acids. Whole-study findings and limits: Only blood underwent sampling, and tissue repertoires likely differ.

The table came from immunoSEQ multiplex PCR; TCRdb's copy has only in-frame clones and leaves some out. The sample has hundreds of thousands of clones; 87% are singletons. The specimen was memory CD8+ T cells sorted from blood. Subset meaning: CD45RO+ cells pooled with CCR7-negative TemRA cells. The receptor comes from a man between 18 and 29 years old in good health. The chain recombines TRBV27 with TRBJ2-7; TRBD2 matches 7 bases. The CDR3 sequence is CASSQNRDYIYEQYF. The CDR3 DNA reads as TGTGCCAGCAGTCAAAACCGGGACTACATCTACGAGCAGTACTTC.